The sequence of this T cell receptor beta chain was determined in a study of T cell responses to AZD1222 COVID-19 vaccine (dated by TCRdb to about 2021). Regarding the study in general: TCR sequencing was performed for more than 230 trial participants, of whom about 200 were given two doses of AZD1222 and around 25 were given two doses of MenACWY control vaccine. Trial participants were enrolled into age subgroups of 18-55, 56-69 and 70-plus years, which contained approximately 150, 28 and 58 TCR-sequenced participants, respectively.

The CDR3 regions of human TCRbeta chains were subjected to immunosequencing. In the paper's pipeline: Repertoire TCRs were matched against a reference library of SARS-CoV-2-specific TCRs generated with the MIRA antigen-specificity platform. Breadth was defined as the fraction of unique TCRs that were SARS-CoV-2-associated. Depth was defined as the fraction of total T cells that were SARS-CoV-2-associated. Using the MIRA data, every spike-specific TCR was mapped to the spike region that the TCR reacted to and assigned to either a CD4 or a CD8 class. Log10-transformed breadth and depth values were compared by one-way ANOVA with Sidak's multiple comparisons tests. The clones in this table, taken by TCRdb from immuneACCESS, are in-frame only. Not every clone is retained; where verified, under half of the shortfall comes from an unresolved V gene, and the cause of the rest is unknown. That table gives V, J and clone size, and the DNA gave D and trimming. Present in this sample are about 150,000 clones, roughly 91% of which were seen just once. Together, the top ten hold 1.9% of the sample.

As for this clone: The specificity of this receptor is unknown. It has no much larger one-base neighbor in the sample; base qualities were not kept.

In the paper's terms, the time point label means: about 28 days (+/-7) after the second vaccine dose. AZD1222 recipients with second doses at about 4 weeks or about 12 weeks were pooled, because spike-specific TCR depth and breadth did not differ between schedules. Samples from vaccinated people were obtained from the UK trials COV001 and COV002, which included a single-blind randomized controlled phase 2/3 trial of AZD1222 (ChAdOx1 nCoV-19) in healthy adults. Trial participant PBMC samples were collected at day 0 and day 28 after the second dose for TCRbeta chain sequencing. The paper's findings and limits, for the study overall: In the small 56-69-year group, the increase in depth fell short of significance, most likely because of low power. Reportedly, almost half of the unique spike-specific TCRs recognized epitopes lying outside the regions that are mutated in the B.1.351 and B.1.1.7 variants. After two AZD1222 doses, spike-specific TCR breadth and depth were significantly higher than at day 0 and than in MenACWY recipients. The vaccine-associated CD4 TCRs covered the entire spike protein, and the dominant responses fell in regions 160-218 and 743-854. Because no day 14 peak-response samples were available, the repertoires could be characterized only after the peak T cell response. Conclusions about previously exposed vaccinees are limited because only six or seven AZD1222 recipients were SARS-CoV-2 seropositive at baseline. Most participants were white British and females outnumbered males, and the authors suggested that clonal diversity may have been underestimated.

This specimen was peripheral blood, taken 28 days after the second AZD1222 dose. The receptor was isolated from an adult who received the AZD1222 COVID-19 vaccine.

CDR3 region: CASSSGLAGPTKVAQYF. The DNA is as follows: TGTGCCAGCAGCTCGGGACTAGCGGGACCGACCAAAGTGGCCCAGTACTTC. The V and J segments used are TRBV5-4 and TRBJ2-5; 13 bases in between match TRBD2. The CDR3, from cysteine to phenylalanine, totals 17 residues. Only the CDR3 DNA is retained, 51 bases long and in frame from the first base. For CDR1 and CDR2, the germline V gene (reference sequence) lists SGHNT and YYREEE. Relative to germline, V is missing 3 bases and J is missing 9 bases, with 14 bases of the junction outside any gene match. The reference TRBV5-4 and TRBJ2-5 proteins fill in what lies around the CDR3, so the full variable domain reads ETGVTQSPTHLIKTRGQQVTLRCSSQSGHNTVSWYQQALGQGPQFIFQYYREEENGRGNFPPRFSGLQFPNYSSELNVNALELDDSALYLCASSSGLAGPTKVAQYFGPGTRLLVL.